This T cell receptor beta chain was identified in a study of blood T cell repertoires in COVID-19 (dated by TCRdb to the early 2020s). Notes on the research overall: Samples covering the acute and convalescent phases of COVID-19 were provided by collaborators in the United States, Italy and Spain. The prospective study material was composed of cDNA or gDNA derived from T cells, B-cell-depleted T cells, or PBMCs. The dataset comprised deeply sampled blood TCRbeta repertoires from subjects exposed to, actively infected with, or recovered from COVID-19. The repertoires were made available in a free public database intended to serve as a resource for research on the immune response to SARS-CoV-2. The samples were drawn from the first 160 participants of the ongoing ImmuneRACE study and from some 1,300 subjects provided by 6 global collaborators. The sample metadata nearly always contained a de-identified subject ID, COVID-19 status, age in years and sex. HLA class I and class II types, where available, came from metadata supplied by the sample provider rather than from assay-based typing. Findings and caveats that apply to the study as a whole: How much clinical and demographic metadata was included differed by source and by participant, and the metadata was provided uncurated.

TCRbeta CDR3 regions were amplified from genomic DNA using the immunoSEQ Assay, a bias-controlled multiplex PCR. Processing in the source paper ran as follows. Within the assay, amplification of reference gene primers was used to estimate how many nucleated cells each sample contained. To quantify the absolute abundance of each unique TCRbeta CDR3 rearrangement, sequence reads were collapsed and filtered. Productive Simpson clonality was computed per sample as the square root of Simpson's diversity index over productive rearrangements. Drawn from immuneACCESS, this table holds only the in-frame rearrangements with V and J called that TCRdb kept. Clones are partly lost; checked studies trace under half to an unresolved V gene and leave the rest unexplained. D and trimming come from the DNA, and the V and J calls and clone size come from that table. The sample table shows a few hundred thousand clones, and approximately 87% are seen once. The ten largest clones capture approximately 10% of the sample.

In regard to this clone: No cognate antigen has been identified for it. No base-level quality is on record; no much larger clone is a single base apart.

Enrolling through a virtual design, the prospective study's participants ranged in age from roughly 18 to 100 years and lived across 20 to 30 United States geographic areas. Cohort assignment in the prospective study relied on participant-reported clinical history from a screening survey and a study questionnaire. Recovered participants in ImmuneRACE Cohort 3 were defined by two consecutive negative NP/OP PCR tests, clearance by a healthcare professional, or resolution of symptoms. Each participant in the prospective study had whole blood, serum and a nasopharyngeal or oropharyngeal swab collected by mobile phlebotomists. Over a roughly 2-month period, participants in the prospective study had the option of providing additional blood draws and questionnaires. Before DNA extraction, blood samples from the prospective study were shipped at room temperature or frozen. Measured from the cysteine to the phenylalanine, the CDR3 is 15 residues long. Of all the DNA, just the CDR3 is kept, 45 bases in frame from base 1. The germline V gene (reference sequence) provides CDR1 LGHDT and CDR2 YNNKEL. Unmatched junction bases come to 9, with V trimmed by 3 bases and J by 5 bases.

The sequence was obtained from a woman between 50 and 59 years old who had recovered from COVID-19. The chain is made from TRBV3-1 (or the pseudogene TRBV3-2) and TRBJ1-2, and TRBD1 matches 7 of the central bases. The sequenced sample consisted of PBMCs or T cells enriched from blood (not recorded which). The nucleotides are TGTGCCAGCAGCCAGACGACCGGGACAGCGTATGGCTACACCTTC. This sequence encodes CASSQTTGTAYGYTF.